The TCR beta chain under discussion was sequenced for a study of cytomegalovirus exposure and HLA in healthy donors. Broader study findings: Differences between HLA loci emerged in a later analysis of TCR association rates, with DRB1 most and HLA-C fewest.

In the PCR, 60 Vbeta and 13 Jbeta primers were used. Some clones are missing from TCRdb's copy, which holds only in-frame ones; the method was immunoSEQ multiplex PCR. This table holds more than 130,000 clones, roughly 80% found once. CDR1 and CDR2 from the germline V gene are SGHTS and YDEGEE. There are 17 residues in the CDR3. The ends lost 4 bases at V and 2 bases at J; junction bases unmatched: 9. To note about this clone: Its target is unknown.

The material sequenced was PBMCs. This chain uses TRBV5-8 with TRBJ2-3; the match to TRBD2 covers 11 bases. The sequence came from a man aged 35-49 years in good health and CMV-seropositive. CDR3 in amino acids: CASSAAGTSGATDTQYF. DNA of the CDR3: TGTGCCAGCAGCGCCGCCGGGACTAGCGGCGCCACAGATACGCAGTATTTT.